Given below is one T cell receptor (beta chain) in context. The sample comes from a study of OX40 agonist ivuxolimab in advanced cancers. The CDR3 covers 15 residues. V shed 6 bases and J shed 2 bases, with 17 bases lying between them. Germline CDR1 reads MDHEN; CDR2 reads SYDVKM. The repertoire was sequenced with immunoSEQ multiplex PCR; TCRdb's copy has only in-frame clones and lacks some. There are tens of thousands of clones in the sample; 91% occur only once, and 14% lies in the top ten. The sequenced sample was CD4+ or CD8+ T cells sorted from blood, obtained in a trial of the OX40 agonist ivuxolimab. V gene TRBV28 combines with J gene TRBJ2-7; no clear D. The sequence was obtained from an adult with an advanced solid tumor such as melanoma, head and neck, liver or kidney cancer. This CDR3 is CASSLRGSSPYEQYF. Written as DNA, the CDR3 is TGTGCCAGCAGCCTTCGAGGTAGCAGCCCCTACGAGCAGTACTTC.